This entry concerns a single T cell receptor beta chain. Its antigen specificity is not known. No much larger clonotype is one base removed from it; base qualities were not supplied. This entry is derived from a study of OX40 agonist ivuxolimab in advanced cancers. Describing the broader study: Ivuxolimab was a fully human IgG2 agonistic monoclonal antibody targeting the costimulatory receptor OX40 (CD134). Three dose-escalation patients achieved partial responses, one with hepatocellular carcinoma and two with cutaneous melanoma. Among the 50 to 55 dose-escalation patients, around 19 had hepatocellular carcinoma, roughly 15 melanoma, 9 renal cell carcinoma and 9 head and neck cancer. Prior anti-PD-1, anti-PD-L1 or anti-CTLA-4 therapy was permitted, and checkpoint inhibitors had been received by roughly 42% of dose-escalation patients. The dose-escalation cohort was roughly 80% male with a mean age of about 65 years, ranging from about 23 to 85. Intravenous ivuxolimab was administered to patients every 2 weeks at six dose levels: 0.01, 0.1, 0.3, 1.5, 3 and 10 mg/kg. The point of sequencing TCRbeta in the periphery was to test whether ivuxolimab changed TCR sequence diversity and drove clonal T-cell expansion. The paper describes the monotherapy dose-escalation part (N ≈ 50 patients) of the phase I trial of ivuxolimab. Paper-wide results and their limitations: After ivuxolimab, CD8+ T cells had more expanded clones than CD4+ T cells on average. Partial responders in the 0.1-3.0 mg/kg groups had among the lowest normalized peripheral clonal expansion, especially among CD8+ T cells. Low levels of normalized T-cell clonal expansion were also seen in some nonresponding patients. At doses of 0.1 to 3.0 mg/kg, clonal expansion of both CD4+ and CD8+ blood T cells was observed from baseline to week 6. Antigen specificity was not determined for the clonally expanded peripheral T cells.

The trial excluded patients who had a history of autoimmune disease or were on systemic immunosuppression. Peripheral blood for TCR sequencing was collected from all dose cohorts at baseline, on cycle 4 day 1, and on cycle 7 day 1. The samples were drawn from a first-in-human, open-label, multicenter phase I dose-escalation trial of ivuxolimab. The trial enrolled adults with locally advanced or metastatic head and neck squamous cell, hepatocellular, melanoma or renal cell carcinoma. Before TCR sequencing, CD4+ T cells and CD8+ T cells were sorted from peripheral blood as separate populations. For sequencing of the TCRbeta CDR3 region, genomic DNA was extracted from the sorted cells. The immunoSEQ Assay was used for sequencing of TCRbeta CDR3 regions. TCRdb limited this immuneACCESS table to in-frame rearrangements with V and J called. A share of clones is missing; checked studies link under half to unresolved V genes, and the rest is unexplained. The sample records 82,000 or so clones, about nine tenths of which are singletons. Of the sample, around 0.64% is held by the ten largest clones.

CDR1 and CDR2 are read off the germline V gene as LGHNA and YNFKEQ. V has 3 bases trimmed and J has 6 bases trimmed; junction bases matching no gene number 11. The CDR3 goes from the cysteine to the phenylalanine over 17 residues. CDR3 DNA is the only sequence kept; it has 51 bases, read in frame from the first base. The starting material was CD4+ or CD8+ T cells sorted from blood, obtained in a trial of the OX40 agonist ivuxolimab. Rearrangement joined TRBV4-2 to TRBJ2-3; the junction holds 11 bases that match TRBD1. This receptor was taken from an adult with an advanced solid tumor such as melanoma, head and neck, liver or kidney cancer. The nucleotide sequence is TGTGCCAGCAGCCACCCCCTTCCGGGACAGGGGGGCGATACGCAGTATTTT. Its product reads: CASSHPLPGQGGDTQYF.